The clone carrying this TCR beta chain was counted a few times. Its antigen remains unknown. From the reads, TCRdb called clonotypes with MiXCR, one entry per CDR3 protein. The sample carries about 740,000 distinct CDR3 sequences, roughly 36% recorded once. The entry originates in a study of T cell repertoires in cytomegalovirus infection. Whole-study context: In the study, CMV epitopes included recently identified HLA-C-restricted and well-studied HLA-B-restricted ones. Indications of both CMV infection and matching HLA type were provided by public TCR beta signatures.

Findings of the study overall: Cumulated frequencies of public TCR beta families served to identify carriers of CMV plus the relevant HLA.

Losses at the gene ends were 3 bases for V and 6 bases for J; bases not matched to a gene: 5. Germline V gene sequence: CDR1 ENHRY, CDR2 SYGVKD. The CDR3 consists of 14 residues. The TCR originated in a human donor in good health (CMV status not recorded). Some clones in this sample may be carry-over from other donors' samples. Sequences were derived from cultured PBMCs, sampled from culture after CMV antigen stimulation. The chain has TRBV10-3 and TRBJ2-7; 10 nucleotides line up with TRBD2. CDR3 DNA: TGTGCCATCAGTGACCTAGCGGGAGCCCGCGAGCAGTACTTC. Encoded protein: CAISDLAGAREQYF.